Listed here is a single TCR beta chain. This clone was seen only once. It has no known antigen specificity. No base quality values were provided; no much bigger clone lies one nucleotide off. CDR1 LNHDA and CDR2 SQIVND were looked up in the germline V gene (reference sequence). The CDR3, cysteine through phenylalanine, is 14 amino acids long. This entry keeps only the CDR3 DNA: 42 bases, framed from base 1. V drops 5 bases and J drops 2 bases, leaving 10 bases in between. The source of the sample is a study of blood T cell repertoires in COVID-19 (dated by TCRdb to 2020 to 2022). Some background on the complete study: Samples from collaborators originated in the United States, Italy and Spain and spanned both the acute and convalescent phases of COVID-19. The prospective study material was composed of cDNA or gDNA derived from T cells, B-cell-depleted T cells, or PBMCs. Subjects who had been exposed to COVID-19, were actively infected with it, or had recovered from it provided the deeply sampled blood TCRbeta repertoires that made up the dataset. A freely available public database, intended as a resource for researchers studying the immune response to SARS-CoV-2, is where the repertoires were released. Samples came from the ongoing ImmuneRACE study (first 160 participants) plus 1,254 subjects from 6 global collaborators. A de-identified subject ID, COVID-19 status, age in years and sex were almost always included in the sample metadata. Where HLA class I and class II types were available, the types were taken from metadata supplied by the sample provider, not from assay-based typing.

Overall study outcomes, separate from this receptor: How much clinical and demographic metadata was included differed by source and by participant, and the metadata was provided uncurated.

In Seattle, one collaborating source enrolled patients while the infection was active and tracked those patients longitudinally over the course of disease. Whole blood was collected in K2EDTA tubes by collaborating institutions according to the institutions' own protocols. Collaborator samples were shipped for TCRbeta analysis as frozen whole blood, isolated PBMCs, or DNA extracted from either sample type. The immunoSEQ Assay, a bias-controlled multiplex PCR, was used to amplify TCRbeta CDR3 regions from genomic DNA. Concerning the study's data processing: Nucleated cell counts per sample were estimated from amplification of reference gene primers within the assay. To quantify the absolute abundance of each unique TCRbeta CDR3 rearrangement, sequence reads were collapsed and filtered. For each sample, productive Simpson clonality was calculated as the square root of Simpson's diversity index over productive rearrangements. TCRdb took this table from immuneACCESS and kept in-frame rearrangements with V and J called. Such tables lack part of the clones; where checked against another copy, unresolved V genes explain under half of the gap, and the rest is unexplained. The V and J calls and clone size come from that table; D and trimming were worked out from the DNA. This sample is represented by 300,000 to 400,000 clones; roughly 86% of them were singletons. Clones ranked in the top ten supply over 2% of the sample.

This receptor was obtained from a woman aged 55-69 years with COVID-19, enrolled during active disease. The chain employs TRBV19 and TRBJ1-3; the D gene is possibly TRBD1, with 5 bases matching. Input material: peripheral blood. The encoded CDR3 is CASSPGNPGNTIYF. Read as DNA, the sequence is TGTGCCAGTAGTCCAGGGAATCCTGGAAACACCATATATTTT.